The rows below give T cell receptor beta chains drawn from one sample of a study of T-cell reconstitution after alpha-beta-depleted transplantation in children. TCRdb ran MiXCR on the PCR reads and lists one entry per CDR3 protein. Of 120,000 to 150,000 distinct CDR3 sequences listed, 7.5% to 9% are singletons. This specimen consisted of PBMCs, mostly from graft donor cells, obtained 180 days after TCRalphabeta/CD19-depleted stem cell transplant. The receptors were sampled from a female patient aged 2-9 years who had a stem cell transplant for congenital amegakaryocytic thrombocytopenia, so the T cells may come from the graft donor. CDR3s include the opening cysteine and the closing phenylalanine or tryptophan. The D gene is left open where the match is weak. Not every row has a clone size; where given, it reads once, few, many or a size class.

CDR3nt: TGTGCCAGCAGTTTTTCTGGCGACACAGATACGCAGTATTTT; CDR3aa: CASSFSGDTDTQYF; v_gene: TRBV12-3/TRBV12-4; d_gene: .; j_gene: TRBJ2-3; abundance: many
CDR3nt: TGTGCCAGCAGTGAACGGACAGACCTCGATCAGCCCCAGCATTTT; CDR3aa: CASSERTDLDQPQHF; v_gene: TRBV2; d_gene: .; j_gene: TRBJ1-5; abundance: .
CDR3nt: TGTGCCAGCAGCCAAGATCGCCAGACTAGTCCGTTCTTC; CDR3aa: CASSQDRQTSPFF; v_gene: TRBV3-1; d_gene: .; j_gene: TRBJ2-1; abundance: many
CDR3nt: TGTGCCAGCAGCTTAGCTAGTAGACCGAACACTGAAGCTTTCTTT; CDR3aa: CASSLASRPNTEAFF; v_gene: TRBV7-8; d_gene: .; j_gene: TRBJ1-1; abundance: .
CDR3nt: TGTGCCAGCAGTTTCCAGGGGACCTACACTGAAGCTTTCTTT; CDR3aa: CASSFQGTYTEAFF; v_gene: TRBV12-3/TRBV12-4; d_gene: .; j_gene: TRBJ1-1; abundance: few
CDR3nt: TGCAGTGCTAGAACAGGGGAATACACTGAAGCTTTCTTT; CDR3aa: CSARTGEYTEAFF; v_gene: TRBV20-1; d_gene: TRBD1; j_gene: TRBJ1-1; abundance: many
CDR3nt: TGTGCCAGCAGCCGGCCGAGGGCACTTAGCGGGAGAGCCTCCTACGAGCAGTACTTC; CDR3aa: CASSRPRALSGRASYEQYF; v_gene: TRBV7-6; d_gene: TRBD2; j_gene: TRBJ2-7; abundance: few
CDR3nt: TGTGCCAGCAACAGGGGCAACGAGCAGTACTTC; CDR3aa: CASNRGNEQYF; v_gene: TRBV10-3; d_gene: TRBD1; j_gene: TRBJ2-7; abundance: few
CDR3nt: TGTGCCAGCAACTTTCAGGGGCAAGAGACCCAGTACTTC; CDR3aa: CASNFQGQETQYF; v_gene: TRBV28; d_gene: .; j_gene: TRBJ2-5; abundance: .
CDR3nt: TGCGCCAGCAGCTTGGTTATTCTCGACGACTGGGGGCGTGGGAATGAGCAGTTCTTC; CDR3aa: CASSLVILDDWGRGNEQFF; v_gene: TRBV5-1; d_gene: .; j_gene: TRBJ2-1; abundance: many
CDR3nt: TGTGCCAGCAGTTTATGGAGGGGTCTATCGAATGAGCAGTTCTTC; CDR3aa: CASSLWRGLSNEQFF; v_gene: TRBV12-3/TRBV12-4; d_gene: .; j_gene: TRBJ2-1; abundance: many
CDR3nt: TGTGCCATCAGAGATAGCGGGAGGGGGGACAATGAGCAGTTCTTC; CDR3aa: CAIRDSGRGDNEQFF; v_gene: TRBV10-3; d_gene: TRBD2; j_gene: TRBJ2-1; abundance: few
CDR3nt: TGCGCCAGCAGAGTGTCTAGCGGGGGGGAGACCCAGTACTTC; CDR3aa: CASRVSSGGETQYF; v_gene: TRBV5-1; d_gene: TRBD2; j_gene: TRBJ2-5; abundance: many
CDR3nt: TGTGCCACCCGGGAGTGGTTAGGTGAAGCTTTCTTT; CDR3aa: CATREWLGEAFF; v_gene: TRBV10-3; d_gene: .; j_gene: TRBJ1-1; abundance: many
CDR3nt: TGTGCCAGCAGTTTAGAGTATTACGAGCAGTACTTC; CDR3aa: CASSLEYYEQYF; v_gene: TRBV12-3/TRBV12-4; d_gene: .; j_gene: TRBJ2-7; abundance: many
CDR3nt: TGCAGTGCTAGATACCCGGGACAGGGGCCAGAGACCCAGTACTTC; CDR3aa: CSARYPGQGPETQYF; v_gene: TRBV20-1; d_gene: TRBD1; j_gene: TRBJ2-5; abundance: many
CDR3nt: TGTGCCAGCAGCCCCCCCGGGGGATACATTCAGTACTTC; CDR3aa: CASSPPGGYIQYF; v_gene: TRBV5-6; d_gene: .; j_gene: TRBJ2-4; abundance: many
CDR3nt: TGTGCCAGCAGCCTCTCAGGAGCGGGAGGGGGGGATACGCAGTATTTT; CDR3aa: CASSLSGAGGGDTQYF; v_gene: TRBV7-3; d_gene: TRBD2; j_gene: TRBJ2-3; abundance: few
CDR3nt: TGCAGCTTTCGGACGAGTCCTCAAGAGACCCAGTACTTC; CDR3aa: CSFRTSPQETQYF; v_gene: TRBV29-1; d_gene: .; j_gene: TRBJ2-5; abundance: many
CDR3nt: TGTGCCAGCAGGGCAGGGACAGGGATAATGAATGAGCAGTTCTTC; CDR3aa: CASRAGTGIMNEQFF; v_gene: TRBV6-2/TRBV6-3; d_gene: TRBD1; j_gene: TRBJ2-1; abundance: many
CDR3nt: TGTGCCACCAGCAGAGAAAGGGGTGCCTACGAGCAGTACTTC; CDR3aa: CATSRERGAYEQYF; v_gene: TRBV15; d_gene: .; j_gene: TRBJ2-7; abundance: few
CDR3nt: TGTGCCAGCAGCCACTCCAGAATGGGTGAGGTGCGCTCCTTC; CDR3aa: CASSHSRMGEVRSF; v_gene: TRBV14; d_gene: .; j_gene: TRBJ2-7; abundance: .
CDR3nt: TGTGCCAGCAGCCAAAACGGGCTCTGGAGAAGCTCCTACAATGAGCAGTTCTTC; CDR3aa: CASSQNGLWRSSYNEQFF; v_gene: TRBV3-1; d_gene: .; j_gene: TRBJ2-1; abundance: many
CDR3nt: TGCGCCAGCAGCTTGGTTCCCGGAAGCTCCTACAATGAGCAGTTCTTC; CDR3aa: CASSLVPGSSYNEQFF; v_gene: TRBV5-1; d_gene: .; j_gene: TRBJ2-1; abundance: many
CDR3nt: TGCAGTGCTATCCAACGCAGTTCCTACGAGCAGTACTTC; CDR3aa: CSAIQRSSYEQYF; v_gene: TRBV20-1; d_gene: .; j_gene: TRBJ2-7; abundance: many
CDR3nt: TGTGCCAGCGGTACCCCGGGACCGCAGAAATACTACGAGCAGTACTTC; CDR3aa: CASGTPGPQKYYEQYF; v_gene: TRBV28; d_gene: .; j_gene: TRBJ2-7; abundance: many
CDR3nt: TGTGCCAGCAGTTTCGGACATACCAATCAGCCCCAGCATTTT; CDR3aa: CASSFGHTNQPQHF; v_gene: TRBV28; d_gene: .; j_gene: TRBJ1-5; abundance: many
CDR3nt: TGCAGTGCGCCGCACCGGACAGGTCCCGAAAAACTGTTTTTT; CDR3aa: CSAPHRTGPEKLFF; v_gene: TRBV20-1; d_gene: TRBD1; j_gene: TRBJ1-4; abundance: few
CDR3nt: TGTGCCAGCAGCATTGTCCGGACGGCAACTGAAGCTTTCTTT; CDR3aa: CASSIVRTATEAFF; v_gene: TRBV12-3/TRBV12-4; d_gene: .; j_gene: TRBJ1-1; abundance: many
CDR3nt: TGTGCCAGCAGCTTAAAGCAGTCTAGCGTTGGAGATACGCAGTATTTT; CDR3aa: CASSLKQSSVGDTQYF; v_gene: TRBV7-2; d_gene: .; j_gene: TRBJ2-3; abundance: .
CDR3nt: TGCGCCAGCAGCCAAACCTTCCCGGGACAGGGCTCCTACAATGAGCAGTTCTTC; CDR3aa: CASSQTFPGQGSYNEQFF; v_gene: TRBV4-1; d_gene: TRBD1; j_gene: TRBJ2-1; abundance: .
CDR3nt: TGTGCCAGCAGTTCCGACAGGGCATACAATGAGCAGTTCTTC; CDR3aa: CASSSDRAYNEQFF; v_gene: TRBV27; d_gene: TRBD1; j_gene: TRBJ2-1; abundance: few
CDR3nt: TGTGCCAGCAGTTTAGCGAGAGGGACTGGGGCCAACGTCCTGACTTTC; CDR3aa: CASSLARGTGANVLTF; v_gene: TRBV12-3/TRBV12-4; d_gene: .; j_gene: TRBJ2-6; abundance: few
CDR3nt: TGCGCCAGCAGCCACACCGGGACAGGGGATGGCTACACCTTC; CDR3aa: CASSHTGTGDGYTF; v_gene: TRBV4-1; d_gene: TRBD1; j_gene: TRBJ1-2; abundance: few
CDR3nt: TGTGCCAGCAGTGAATCAATCCTTTGGGGGAGCTATGGCTACACCTTC; CDR3aa: CASSESILWGSYGYTF; v_gene: TRBV2; d_gene: .; j_gene: TRBJ1-2; abundance: many
CDR3nt: TGTGCCACCCGGGTAACCGGGGAGCTGTTTTTT; CDR3aa: CATRVTGELFF; v_gene: TRBV12-3/TRBV12-4; d_gene: .; j_gene: TRBJ2-2; abundance: many
CDR3nt: TGCAGTGCCCACCGGGGGGCAGCACCTAGCACAGATACGCAGTATTTT; CDR3aa: CSAHRGAAPSTDTQYF; v_gene: TRBV20-1; d_gene: .; j_gene: TRBJ2-3; abundance: many